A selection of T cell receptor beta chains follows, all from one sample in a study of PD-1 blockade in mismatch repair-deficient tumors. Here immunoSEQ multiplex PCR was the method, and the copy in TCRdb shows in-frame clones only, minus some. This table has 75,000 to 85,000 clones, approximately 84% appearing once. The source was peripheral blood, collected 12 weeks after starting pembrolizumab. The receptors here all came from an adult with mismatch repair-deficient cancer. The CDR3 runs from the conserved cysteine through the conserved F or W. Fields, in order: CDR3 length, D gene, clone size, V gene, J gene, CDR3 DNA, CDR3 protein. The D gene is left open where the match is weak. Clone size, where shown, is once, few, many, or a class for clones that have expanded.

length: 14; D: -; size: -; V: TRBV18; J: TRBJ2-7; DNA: TGTGCCAGCTCACCACCCCGGAAAACCTACGAGCAGTACTTC; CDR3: CASSPPRKTYEQYF
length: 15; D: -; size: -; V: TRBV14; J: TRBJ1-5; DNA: TGTGCCAGCAGCCTGGGCCCAGGGGGCAATCAGCCCCAGCATTTT; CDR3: CASSLGPGGNQPQHF
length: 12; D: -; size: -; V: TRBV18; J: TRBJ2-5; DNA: TGTGCCAGCTCACCGTACCAAGAGACCCAGTACTTC; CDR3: CASSPYQETQYF
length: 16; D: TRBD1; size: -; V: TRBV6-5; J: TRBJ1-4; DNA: TGTGCCAGCAGTTACGGAACTGGACAGGGGATTGAAAAACTGTTTTTT; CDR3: CASSYGTGQGIEKLFF
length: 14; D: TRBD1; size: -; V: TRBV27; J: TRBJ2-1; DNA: TGTGCCAGCAGGCCGGGACAGATCTACAATGAGCAGTTCTTC; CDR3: CASRPGQIYNEQFF
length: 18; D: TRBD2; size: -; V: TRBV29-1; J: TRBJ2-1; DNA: TGCAGCGTAGAAAACCCGGGACTAGCTTCCCGCTCCTACAATGAGCAGTTCTTC; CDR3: CSVENPGLASRSYNEQFF
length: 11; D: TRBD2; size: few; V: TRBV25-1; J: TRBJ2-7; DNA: TGTGCCAGCGGACTAGGCGACGAGCAGTACTTC; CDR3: CASGLGDEQYF
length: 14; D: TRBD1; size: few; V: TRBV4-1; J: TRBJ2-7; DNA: TGCGCCAGCAGCTCACCGGGACAGGGCCACGAGCAGTACTTC; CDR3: CASSSPGQGHEQYF
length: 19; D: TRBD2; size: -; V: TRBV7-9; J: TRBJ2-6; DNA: TGTGCCAGCAGCGCCGGGACTAGCGGGACCTACTCTGGGGCCAACGTCCTGACTTTC; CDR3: CASSAGTSGTYSGANVLTF
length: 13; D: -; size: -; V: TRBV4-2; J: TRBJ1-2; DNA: TGTGCCAGCAGCCAAGCGGGGGGGGTTGGCTACACCTTC; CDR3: CASSQAGGVGYTF
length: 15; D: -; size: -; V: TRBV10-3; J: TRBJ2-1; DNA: TGTGCCATCAGTGAGCGGGGGGCGGGGTACAATGAGCAGTTCTTC; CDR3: CAISERGAGYNEQFF
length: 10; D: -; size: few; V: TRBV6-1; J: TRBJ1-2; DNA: TGTGCCGCGGCATACTATGGCTACACCTTC; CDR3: CAAAYYGYTF
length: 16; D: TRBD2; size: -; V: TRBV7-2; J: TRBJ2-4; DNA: TGTGCCAGCAGCCCCGGGACTAGCGCATTCAAAAACATTCAGTACTTC; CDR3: CASSPGTSAFKNIQYF
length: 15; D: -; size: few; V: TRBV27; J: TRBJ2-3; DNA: TGTGCCAGCAGTCGCCAGTCAATGGGCACAGATACGCAGTATTTT; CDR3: CASSRQSMGTDTQYF
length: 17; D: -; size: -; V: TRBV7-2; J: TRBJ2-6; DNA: TGTGCCAGCAGCTTTGACGGCCGATCCTCTGGGGCCAACGTCCTGACTTTC; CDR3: CASSFDGRSSGANVLTF
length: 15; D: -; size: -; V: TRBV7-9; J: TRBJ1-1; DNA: TGTGCCAGCAGCCCCTCCGGGACGTTGAACACTGAAGCTTTCTTT; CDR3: CASSPSGTLNTEAFF
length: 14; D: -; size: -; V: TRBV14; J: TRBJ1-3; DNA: TGTGCCAGCAGCCTCCGCAGCGCGGGGAACACCATATATTTT; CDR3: CASSLRSAGNTIYF
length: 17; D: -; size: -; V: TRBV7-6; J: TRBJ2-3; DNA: TGTGCCAGCAGCGATATGGGGGTCCGGGGGCATGGAGATACGCAGTATTTT; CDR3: CASSDMGVRGHGDTQYF
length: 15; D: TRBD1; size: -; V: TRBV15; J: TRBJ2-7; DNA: TGTGCCACCAGCAAACGGACAGGGGGCACCTACGAGCAGTACTTC; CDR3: CATSKRTGGTYEQYF
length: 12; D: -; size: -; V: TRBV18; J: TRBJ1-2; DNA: TGTGCCAGCTCACCTAGCAACTATGGCTACACCTTC; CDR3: CASSPSNYGYTF
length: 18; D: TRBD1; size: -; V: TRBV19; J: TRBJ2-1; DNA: TGTGCCAGTAGTATTGCGGGACAGGGTGCCGTGAGCTACAATGAGCAGTTCTTC; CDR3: CASSIAGQGAVSYNEQFF
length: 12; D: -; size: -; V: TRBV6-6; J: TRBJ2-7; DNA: TGTGCCAGCAGTTTCAGCTCCTACGAGCAGTACTTC; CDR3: CASSFSSYEQYF
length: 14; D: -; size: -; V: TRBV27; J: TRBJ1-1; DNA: TGTGCCAGCAGTTTAAATGCCTGGGGCACTGAAGCTTTCTTT; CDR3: CASSLNAWGTEAFF
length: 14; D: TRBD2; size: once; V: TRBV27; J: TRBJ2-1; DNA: TGTGCCAGGGTGGGGACTAGCGGTCGGAATGAGCAGTTCTTC; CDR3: CARVGTSGRNEQFF
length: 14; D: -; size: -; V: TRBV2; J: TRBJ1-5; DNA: TGTGCCAGCAGTGATTCGACAGTTTATCAGCCCCAGCATTTT; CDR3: CASSDSTVYQPQHF
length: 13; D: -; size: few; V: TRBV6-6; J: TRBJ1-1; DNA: TGTGCCAGCAGTCTTTTTCAGAACACTGAAGCTTTCTTT; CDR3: CASSLFQNTEAFF
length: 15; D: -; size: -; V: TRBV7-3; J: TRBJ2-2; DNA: TGTGCCAGCAGCCCGACAGGGAGGGGTACCGGGGAGCTGTTTTTT; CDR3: CASSPTGRGTGELFF
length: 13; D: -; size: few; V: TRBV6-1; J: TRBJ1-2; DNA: TGTGCCAGCAGTGAGTCGGGGAAAAGTGGCTACACCTTC; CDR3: CASSESGKSGYTF
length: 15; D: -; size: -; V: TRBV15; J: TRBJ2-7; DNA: TGTGCCACCAGCAGAGCCCCAGGGGCCAGAGTCGAGCAGTACTTC; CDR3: CATSRAPGARVEQYF
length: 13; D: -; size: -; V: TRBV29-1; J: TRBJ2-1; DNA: TGCAGCGCCTGGGGCGGAGCCTACAATGAGCAGTTCTTC; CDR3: CSAWGGAYNEQFF
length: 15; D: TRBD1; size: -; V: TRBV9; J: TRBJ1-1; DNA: TGTGCCAGCAGCGTCCAATCGGGACAGATGACTGAAGCTTTCTTT; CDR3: CASSVQSGQMTEAFF
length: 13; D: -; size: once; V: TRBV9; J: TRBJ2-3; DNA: TGTGCCAGCAGCGTACAAATCACAGATACGCAGTATTTT; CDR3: CASSVQITDTQYF
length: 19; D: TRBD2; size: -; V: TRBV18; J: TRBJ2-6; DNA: TGTGCCAGCTCACCATCGGCTTTAGCGGGAAACTCTGGGGCCAACGTCCTGACTTTC; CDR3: CASSPSALAGNSGANVLTF
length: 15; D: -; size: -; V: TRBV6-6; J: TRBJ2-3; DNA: TGTGCCAGCGGGGCGGAAGCGGCCCCGCTGGATACGCAGTATTTT; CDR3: CASGAEAAPLDTQYF
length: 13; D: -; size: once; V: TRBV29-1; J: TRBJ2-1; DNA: TGCAGCGTAGAACAGGGTGGGTACAATGAGCAGTTCTTC; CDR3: CSVEQGGYNEQFF
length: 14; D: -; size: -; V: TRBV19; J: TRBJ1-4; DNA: TGTGCCAGCAGTGGGACTCCCCCGGGAGAAAAACTGTTTTTT; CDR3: CASSGTPPGEKLFF
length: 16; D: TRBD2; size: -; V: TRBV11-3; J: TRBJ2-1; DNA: TGTGCCAGCAGCACGACTAGCGGGAGGCCCTACAATGAGCAGTTCTTC; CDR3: CASSTTSGRPYNEQFF
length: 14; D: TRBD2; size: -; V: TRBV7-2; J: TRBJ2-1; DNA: TGTGCCAGCAGCCGATCAGCGGGAGGAGTTGAGCAGTTCTTC; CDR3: CASSRSAGGVEQFF
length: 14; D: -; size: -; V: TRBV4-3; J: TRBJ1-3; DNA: TGCGCCAGCAGCCAAGATCAGCGTGGAAACACCATATATTTT; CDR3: CASSQDQRGNTIYF
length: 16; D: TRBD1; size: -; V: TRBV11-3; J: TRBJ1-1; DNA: TGTGCCAGCAGCGCTAGGACAGGGGATCGGGGCACTGAAGCTTTCTTT; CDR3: CASSARTGDRGTEAFF
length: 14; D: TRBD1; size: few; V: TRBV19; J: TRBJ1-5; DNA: TGTGCCAGTAGTATCCGACAGGGTTCTCAGCCCCAGCATTTT; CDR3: CASSIRQGSQPQHF
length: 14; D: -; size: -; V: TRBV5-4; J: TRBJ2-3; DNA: TGTGCCAGCAGCTCCAGACTTAGCACAGATACGCAGTATTTT; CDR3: CASSSRLSTDTQYF
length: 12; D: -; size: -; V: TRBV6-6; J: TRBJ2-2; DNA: TGTGCCAGCAGTTACGGGCAGGGAGAGCTGTTTTTT; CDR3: CASSYGQGELFF
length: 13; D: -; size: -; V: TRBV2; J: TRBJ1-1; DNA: TGTGCCAGCTCTATTTCCCGGGGGAATGAAGCTTTCTTT; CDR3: CASSISRGNEAFF
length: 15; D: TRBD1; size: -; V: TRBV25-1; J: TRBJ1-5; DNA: TGTGCCAGCAGCAACGGGACAGAAATCAATCAGCCCCAGCATTTT; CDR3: CASSNGTEINQPQHF
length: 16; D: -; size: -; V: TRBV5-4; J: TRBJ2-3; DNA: TGTGCCAGCAGCTTGGCAGGGCGGGCCAGCACAGATACGCAGTATTTT; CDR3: CASSLAGRASTDTQYF
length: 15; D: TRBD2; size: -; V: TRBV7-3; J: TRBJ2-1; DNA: TGTGCCAGCAGCCCTTCTAGCGGAGGCTACAATGAGCAGTTCTTC; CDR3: CASSPSSGGYNEQFF
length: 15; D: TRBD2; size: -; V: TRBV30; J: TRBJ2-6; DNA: TGTGCCTGGAGCCTAGCGGGAGGTAGGGCCAACGTCCTGACTTTC; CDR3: CAWSLAGGRANVLTF
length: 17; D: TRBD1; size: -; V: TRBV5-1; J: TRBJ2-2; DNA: TGCGCCAGCAGCTCAGGGACAGCCATAGCGAACACCGGGGAGCTGTTTTTT; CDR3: CASSSGTAIANTGELFF
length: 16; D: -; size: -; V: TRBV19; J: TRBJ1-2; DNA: TGTGCCAGTAAGAGGGCGGGCGGCGGATGGAACTATGGCTACACCTTC; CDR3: CASKRAGGGWNYGYTF
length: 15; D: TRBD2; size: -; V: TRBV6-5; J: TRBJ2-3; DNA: TGTGCCAGCAGCCTAACTAGCGGGAGGCTGGATACGCAGTATTTT; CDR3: CASSLTSGRLDTQYF
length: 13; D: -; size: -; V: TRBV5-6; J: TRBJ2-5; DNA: TGTGCCAGCAGCTTTGTTGGCTGGGAGACCCAGTACTTC; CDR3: CASSFVGWETQYF
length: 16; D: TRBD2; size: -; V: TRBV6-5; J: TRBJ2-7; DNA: TGTGCCAGCAGTTACTCGAGTCTAGCGGGGTCCTACGAGCAGTACTTC; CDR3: CASSYSSLAGSYEQYF
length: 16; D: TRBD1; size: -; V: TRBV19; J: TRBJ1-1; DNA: TGTGCCAGTAGTACTTTAGGACAGGGAGCTTTCACTGAAGCTTTCTTT; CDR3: CASSTLGQGAFTEAFF
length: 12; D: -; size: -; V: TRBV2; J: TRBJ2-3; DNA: TGTGCCAGCTCGCGGGATTCAGATACGCAGTATTTT; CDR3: CASSRDSDTQYF
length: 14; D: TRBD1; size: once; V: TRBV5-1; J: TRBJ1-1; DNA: TGCGCCAGCAGCTTGCGCAGGGGGGGCACTGAAGCTTTCTTT; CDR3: CASSLRRGGTEAFF
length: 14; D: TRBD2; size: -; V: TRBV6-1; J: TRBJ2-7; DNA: TGTGCCAGCAGTGAAACAGCGGGAGCTTACGAGCAGTACTTC; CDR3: CASSETAGAYEQYF
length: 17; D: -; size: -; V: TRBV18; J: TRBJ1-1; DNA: TGTGCCAGCTCGCAAGGACAGAGAAGGGTCATGAACACTGAAGCTTTCTTT; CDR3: CASSQGQRRVMNTEAFF
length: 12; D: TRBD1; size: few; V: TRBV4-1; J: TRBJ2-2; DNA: TGCGCCAGCAGATCGGGACAGGGTTTGCTGTTTTTT; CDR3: CASRSGQGLLFF